This T cell receptor beta chain comes out of a study of blood T cell repertoires in COVID-19. Overall study: Sites across the United States, Italy and Spain contributed samples from acute and convalescent COVID-19. Sample material is recorded as cDNA or gDNA derived from T cells, B-cell-depleted T cells, or PBMCs.

Authors' processing steps: Nucleated cell number was recorded as an estimate derived from reference gene primer amplification. Clones were sequenced by immunoSEQ multiplex PCR, and TCRdb holds only the in-frame ones, with some missing. V and J calls and clone size are as listed in that table; D and trimming were resolved from the DNA. The sample carries some 110,000 clones, 82% recorded once. From germline, CDR1 is MDHEN and CDR2 SYDVKM. The CDR3 covers 15 residues. Trimming at V came to 2 bases and at J to 5 bases, leaving 6 bases not matched to a gene. This clonotype originated in a man in his 70s with active or convalescent COVID-19. V and J are TRBV28 and TRBJ2-3; 8 bases fit TRBD2. The sequenced material came from peripheral blood. Here the CDR3 DNA reads TGTGCCAGCAGTTTAGGAAGCGGGAGTGGAGATACGCAGTATTTT. Protein sequence: CASSLGSGSGDTQYF.